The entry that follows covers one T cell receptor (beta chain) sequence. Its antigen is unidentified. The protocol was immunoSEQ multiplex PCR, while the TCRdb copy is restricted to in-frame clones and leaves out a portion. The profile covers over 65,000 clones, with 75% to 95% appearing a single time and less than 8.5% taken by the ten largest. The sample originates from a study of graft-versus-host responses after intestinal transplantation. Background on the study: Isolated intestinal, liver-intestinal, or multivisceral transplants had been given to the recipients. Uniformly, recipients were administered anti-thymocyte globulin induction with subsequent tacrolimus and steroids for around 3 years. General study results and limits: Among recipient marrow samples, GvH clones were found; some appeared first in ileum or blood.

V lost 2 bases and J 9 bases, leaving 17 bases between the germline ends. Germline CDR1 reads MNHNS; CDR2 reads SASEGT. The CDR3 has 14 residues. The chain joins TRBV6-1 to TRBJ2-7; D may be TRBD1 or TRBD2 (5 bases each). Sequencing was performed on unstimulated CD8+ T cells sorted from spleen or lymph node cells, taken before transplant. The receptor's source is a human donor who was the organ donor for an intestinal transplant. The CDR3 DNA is TGTGCCAGCAGTGAATTTTGGGGGAGCGACGGGCAGTACTTC. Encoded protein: CASSEFWGSDGQYF.